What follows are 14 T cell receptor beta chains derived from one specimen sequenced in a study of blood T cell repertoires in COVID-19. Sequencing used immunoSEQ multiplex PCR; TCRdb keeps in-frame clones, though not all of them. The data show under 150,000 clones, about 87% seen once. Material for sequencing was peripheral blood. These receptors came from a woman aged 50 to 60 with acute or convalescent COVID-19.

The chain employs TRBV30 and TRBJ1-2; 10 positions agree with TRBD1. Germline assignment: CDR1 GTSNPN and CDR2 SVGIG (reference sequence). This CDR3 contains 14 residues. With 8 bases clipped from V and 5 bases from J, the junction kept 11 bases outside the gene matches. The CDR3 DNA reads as TGTGCCCTAAAAAGACAGGGGGCGCATTATGGCTACACCTTC. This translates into CALKRQGAHYGYTF.

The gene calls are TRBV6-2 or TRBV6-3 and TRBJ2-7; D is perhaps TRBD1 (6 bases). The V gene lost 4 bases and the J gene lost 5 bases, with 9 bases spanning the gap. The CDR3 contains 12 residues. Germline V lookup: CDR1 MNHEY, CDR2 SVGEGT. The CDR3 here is CASSWAGDEQYF. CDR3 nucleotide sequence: TGTGCCAGCAGTTGGGCAGGGGACGAGCAGTACTTC.

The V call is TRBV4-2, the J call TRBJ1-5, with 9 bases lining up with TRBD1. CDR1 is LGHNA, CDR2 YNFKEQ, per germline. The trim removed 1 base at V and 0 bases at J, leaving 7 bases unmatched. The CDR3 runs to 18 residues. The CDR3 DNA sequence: TGTGCCAGCAGCCAAGGGAGACAGGGGGTGGATAGCAATCAGCCCCAGCATTTT. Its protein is CASSQGRQGVDSNQPQHF.

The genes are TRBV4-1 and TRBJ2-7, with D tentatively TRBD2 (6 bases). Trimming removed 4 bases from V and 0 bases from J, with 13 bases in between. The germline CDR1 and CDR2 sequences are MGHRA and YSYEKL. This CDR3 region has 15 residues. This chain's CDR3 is CASSRGGGSSYEQYF. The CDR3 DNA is TGCGCCAGCAGCCGTGGCGGAGGGAGCTCCTACGAGCAGTACTTC.

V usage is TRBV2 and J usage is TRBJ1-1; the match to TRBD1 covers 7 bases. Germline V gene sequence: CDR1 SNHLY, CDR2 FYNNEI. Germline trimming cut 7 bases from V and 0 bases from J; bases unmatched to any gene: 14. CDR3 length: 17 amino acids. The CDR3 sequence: CASTYLQGKGMNTEAFF. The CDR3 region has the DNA TGTGCCAGCACATATTTACAGGGGAAGGGGATGAACACTGAAGCTTTCTTT.

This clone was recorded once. The chain's CDR3 is CASSVVPGQISGNTIYF. The CDR3 coding sequence is TGTGCCAGCAGCGTAGTCCCAGGACAAATCTCTGGAAACACCATATATTTT. The gene calls are TRBV9 and TRBJ1-3, with D possibly matching TRBD1 (5 bases). The length of the CDR3 is 17 residues. CDR1 and CDR2 from the germline V gene are SGDLS and YYNGEE. The ends were cut back, 0 bases at V and 0 bases at J, with 13 bases in the middle.

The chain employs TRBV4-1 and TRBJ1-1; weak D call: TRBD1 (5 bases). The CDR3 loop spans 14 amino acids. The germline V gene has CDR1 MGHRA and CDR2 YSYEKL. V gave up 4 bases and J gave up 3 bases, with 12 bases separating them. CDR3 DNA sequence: TGCGCCAGCAGCCCGGGGGGGTGGGACACTGAAGCTTTCTTT. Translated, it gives CASSPGGWDTEAFF.

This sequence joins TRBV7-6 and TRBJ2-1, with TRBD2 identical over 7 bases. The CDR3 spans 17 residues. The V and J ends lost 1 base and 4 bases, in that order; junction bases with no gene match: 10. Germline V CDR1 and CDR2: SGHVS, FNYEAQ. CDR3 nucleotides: TGTGCCAGCAGCTTAGTCGGGGGGACCCCGGGGTACAATGAGCAGTTCTTC. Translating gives CASSLVGGTPGYNEQFF.

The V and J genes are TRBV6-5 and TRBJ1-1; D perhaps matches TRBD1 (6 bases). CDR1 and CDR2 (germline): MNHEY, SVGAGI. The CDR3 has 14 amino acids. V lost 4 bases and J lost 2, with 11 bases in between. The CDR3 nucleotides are TGTGCCAGCAGTTCGGGACACCTCAACACTGAAGCTTTCTTT. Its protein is CASSSGHLNTEAFF.

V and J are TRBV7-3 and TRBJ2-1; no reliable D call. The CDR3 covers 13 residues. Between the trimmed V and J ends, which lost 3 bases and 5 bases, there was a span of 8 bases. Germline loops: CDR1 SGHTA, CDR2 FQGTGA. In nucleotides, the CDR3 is TGTGCCAGCAGCTTTTTGAGTGACAATGAGCAGTTCTTC. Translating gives CASSFLSDNEQFF.

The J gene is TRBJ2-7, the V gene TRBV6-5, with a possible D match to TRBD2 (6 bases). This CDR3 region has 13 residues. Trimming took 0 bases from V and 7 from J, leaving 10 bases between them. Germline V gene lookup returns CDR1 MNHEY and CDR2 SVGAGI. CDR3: CASSYSSAGEQYF. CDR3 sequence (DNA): TGTGCCAGCAGTTACTCTTCGGCGGGGGAGCAGTACTTC.

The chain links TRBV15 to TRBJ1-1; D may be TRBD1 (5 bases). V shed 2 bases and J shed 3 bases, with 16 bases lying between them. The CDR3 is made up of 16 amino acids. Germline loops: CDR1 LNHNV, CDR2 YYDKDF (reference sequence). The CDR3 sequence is CATSRQGWVGDTEAFF. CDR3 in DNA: TGTGCCACCAGCAGACAGGGTTGGGTTGGTGACACTGAAGCTTTCTTT.

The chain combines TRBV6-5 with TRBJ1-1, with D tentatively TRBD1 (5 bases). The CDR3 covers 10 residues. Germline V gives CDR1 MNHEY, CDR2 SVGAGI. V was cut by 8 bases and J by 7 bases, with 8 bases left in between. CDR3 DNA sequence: TGTGCCAGCGGGGCCATTGAAGCTTTCTTT. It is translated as CASGAIEAFF.

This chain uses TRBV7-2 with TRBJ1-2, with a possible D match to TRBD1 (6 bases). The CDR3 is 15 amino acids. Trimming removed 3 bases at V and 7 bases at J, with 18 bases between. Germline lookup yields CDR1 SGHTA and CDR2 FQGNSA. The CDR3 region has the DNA TGTGCCAGCAGCTTGGCCCAGGGGACCTGGAGTGGCTACACCTTC. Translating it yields CASSLAQGTWSGYTF.